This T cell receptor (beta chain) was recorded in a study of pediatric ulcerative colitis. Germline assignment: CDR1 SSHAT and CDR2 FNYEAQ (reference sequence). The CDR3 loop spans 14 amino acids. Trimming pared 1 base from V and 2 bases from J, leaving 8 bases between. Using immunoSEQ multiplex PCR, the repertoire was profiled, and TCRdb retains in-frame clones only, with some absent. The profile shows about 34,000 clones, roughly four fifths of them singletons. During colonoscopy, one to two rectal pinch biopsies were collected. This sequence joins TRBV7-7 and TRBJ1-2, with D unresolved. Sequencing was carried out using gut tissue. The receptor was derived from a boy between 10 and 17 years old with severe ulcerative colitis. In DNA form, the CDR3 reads TGTGCCAGCAGCTTAGACCGTCGAAACTATGGCTACACCTTC. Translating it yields CASSLDRRNYGYTF.